A selection of T cell receptor beta chains follows, all from one sample in a study of blood T cell repertoires in COVID-19. Profiling relied on immunoSEQ multiplex PCR, and the TCRdb table lists in-frame clones only, not all of them. Seen here are 130,000 or so clones, roughly 83% observed once, and the top ten hold about 5%. The sequenced sample was peripheral blood. The receptor source for this set is a woman in her sixties or seventies with COVID-19, enrolled during active disease. CDR3s include the opening cysteine and the closing phenylalanine or tryptophan. The order of the fields is J gene, D gene, V gene, clone size, CDR3 DNA, CDR3 protein. The D gene is left open where the match is weak. Size values are once, few and many counts, or a class for expanded clones, and some rows have none.

TRBJ1-2,-,TRBV7-2,-,TGTGCCAGCAGCGCCGCGGGGGCCTCATACTATGGCTACACCTTC,CASSAAGASYYGYTF
TRBJ1-2,TRBD1,TRBV29-1,-,TGCAGCGTTGATGCGCCTGCAGGGGGTGGAAACTATGGCTACACCTTC,CSVDAPAGGGNYGYTF
TRBJ2-1,TRBD2,TRBV18,once,TGTGCCAGCTCCATACTAGCGGCCTACTCCTACAATGAGCAGTTCTTC,CASSILAAYSYNEQFF
TRBJ1-6,-,TRBV5-6,-,TGTGCCAGCAGCGTTTTCCACCAGGCAGCTAATTCACCCCTCCACTTT,CASSVFHQAANSPLHF
TRBJ1-4,-,TRBV19,-,TGTGCCAGTCAAGCAATGTCCGGGACTGAAGCTTCAACTAATGAAAAACTGTTTTTT,CASQAMSGTEASTNEKLFF
TRBJ1-5,TRBD1,TRBV5-6,-,TGTGCCAGCAGCACCCGACAGGGGGCATCCAATCAGCCCCAGCATTTT,CASSTRQGASNQPQHF
TRBJ2-7,-,TRBV19,-,TGTGCCAGTAGTACGGTACAGGGAGCCCACGAGCAGTACTTC,CASSTVQGAHEQYF
TRBJ2-7,-,TRBV5-1,-,TGCGCCAGCAGCCCGGAACAGGGTTCTTACGAGCAGTACTTC,CASSPEQGSYEQYF
TRBJ1-5,-,TRBV30,-,TGTGCCTGGGCGGCAGGGCTGGAACAGCCCCAGCATTTT,CAWAAGLEQPQHF
TRBJ1-1,TRBD1,TRBV30,-,TGTGCCTGGAGTGTACTGAGGGGGCTAGGCACTGAAGCTTTCTTT,CAWSVLRGLGTEAFF
TRBJ1-3,-,TRBV3-1/TRBV3-2,-,TGTGCCAGCAGCTACACAGGGTCCGGAAACACCATATATTTT,CASSYTGSGNTIYF
TRBJ1-5,-,TRBV3-1/TRBV3-2,-,TGTGCCAGCAGCCAAGGACAGATTAGCAATCAGCCCCAGCATTTT,CASSQGQISNQPQHF
TRBJ1-1,TRBD1,TRBV12-5,-,TGTGCTAGTGGTTTGTCCAGGGGGCAGAAGGGCACTGAAGCTTTCTTT,CASGLSRGQKGTEAFF
TRBJ2-7,TRBD1,TRBV10-3,-,TGTGCCATCAGTGACAAGGGGGCTGGATACGAGCAGTACTTC,CAISDKGAGYEQYF
TRBJ1-1,-,TRBV30,many,TGTGCCTGTATGACCTCGACAGGCCCCAGGGGAACTGAAGCTTTCTTT,CACMTSTGPRGTEAFF
TRBJ1-1,-,TRBV7-2,-,TGTGCCAGCAGCTTAGGACTCCGTACTGAAGCTTTCTTT,CASSLGLRTEAFF
TRBJ2-7,-,TRBV6-1,-,TGTGCCAGCAGTGAAGCGCGGTCATACGAGCAGTACTTC,CASSEARSYEQYF
TRBJ2-1,TRBD2,TRBV11-2,-,TGTGCCAGCAGCTTAGATCTGGGACTAGCGGGGGTGGAGCAGTTCTTC,CASSLDLGLAGVEQFF
TRBJ1-6,-,TRBV2,few,TGTGCCAGCAGTGCCCCCCCGAATTCACCCCTCCACTTT,CASSAPPNSPLHF
TRBJ1-1,TRBD1,TRBV4-2,-,TGTGCCAGCAGCCCAACAATACAGGGGGCGAGTGAAGCTTTCTTT,CASSPTIQGASEAFF
TRBJ1-2,-,TRBV6-4,-,TGTGCCAGCAGTGCCTCCACCGGACAGCCCTATGGCTACACCTTC,CASSASTGQPYGYTF
TRBJ2-7,TRBD1,TRBV28,-,TGTGCCAGCCCCCCAGCCTCGGGACAGGGGACATTAAACGAGCAGTACTTC,CASPPASGQGTLNEQYF
TRBJ2-7,-,TRBV10-3,-,TGTGCCCCAGCGGCCCCAAACCCAGGCGAGCAGTACTTC,CAPAAPNPGEQYF
TRBJ2-5,-,TRBV30,once,TGTGCCTGGAGTGGGCCGGGACTTTTTAAAGAGACCCAGTACTTC,CAWSGPGLFKETQYF
TRBJ1-5,-,TRBV5-6,-,TGTGCCAGTATACCCACTTATAGCAATCAGCCCCAGCATTTT,CASIPTYSNQPQHF
TRBJ1-5,-,TRBV19,-,TGTGCCAGTAGTTCAATGGGAGATAGCAATCAGCCCCAGCATTTT,CASSSMGDSNQPQHF
TRBJ2-7,-,TRBV24-1,-,TGTGCCCAATCCCATGGGCATACCTACGAGCAGTACTTC,CAQSHGHTYEQYF
TRBJ1-2,TRBD1,TRBV12-3/TRBV12-4,once,TGTGCCAGCACCAGGACAGGGTTGGGCTACACCTTC,CASTRTGLGYTF
TRBJ1-5,TRBD1,TRBV28,few,TGTGCCAGCAACGCCCGGGACAGGGGGCGCCGGGGGAATCAGCCCCAGCATTTT,CASNARDRGRRGNQPQHF
TRBJ2-1,TRBD2,TRBV27,few,TGTGCCAGCAGTCTCCTTAGCGGGGGGATAAATGAGCAGTTCTTC,CASSLLSGGINEQFF
TRBJ1-6,TRBD1,TRBV7-8,-,TGTGCCAGCAGCCCGGGGACAGTTTCACCCCTCCACTTT,CASSPGTVSPLHF
TRBJ1-5,-,TRBV12-3/TRBV12-4,-,TGTGCCAGCAGTTCTGACAAGATTTTGCCCCAGCATTTT,CASSSDKILPQHF
TRBJ2-7,TRBD1,TRBV4-1,-,TGCGCCAGCAGCCAAGCCGGGACAGGGGTCTACGAGCAGTACTTC,CASSQAGTGVYEQYF
TRBJ1-4,-,TRBV5-4,few,TGTGCCAGCAGTCCTGCAGGGAGGGAGGAAAAACTGTTTTTT,CASSPAGREEKLFF
TRBJ1-1,TRBD1,TRBV3-1/TRBV3-2,-,TGTGCCAGCAGCGCCCGGGACAGGGCTATTGAAGCTTTCTTT,CASSARDRAIEAFF
TRBJ1-5,TRBD1,TRBV6-5,-,TGTGCCAGCAGGGGACAGAGCAATCAGCCCCAGCATTTT,CASRGQSNQPQHF
TRBJ2-3,TRBD2,TRBV4-2,-,TGTGCCAGCAGCCAACTAGCGGGGACGGGGGATACGCAGTATTTT,CASSQLAGTGDTQYF
TRBJ1-5,-,TRBV19,-,TGTGCCAGTAGTATCCCGGGGGGTGGCAATCAGCCCCAGCATTTT,CASSIPGGGNQPQHF
TRBJ2-1,-,TRBV6-2/TRBV6-3,-,TGTGCCAGCAGTCCCCTCCGACACTTCAATGAGCAGTTCTTC,CASSPLRHFNEQFF
TRBJ2-1,-,TRBV15,-,TGTGCCACCAGCACCAAGGCGGGGTTCAATGAGCAGTTCTTC,CATSTKAGFNEQFF
TRBJ1-1,TRBD1,TRBV30,-,TGTGCCTCCAGGACAGGGATGAACACTGAAGCTTTCTTT,CASRTGMNTEAFF
TRBJ2-7,-,TRBV9,-,TGTGCCAGCAGCGTAGAAGGGGGACCCTCCCGGGAGCAGTACTTC,CASSVEGGPSREQYF
TRBJ2-1,TRBD1,TRBV4-3,-,TGCGCCAGCAGCCAGGATCCGCCCGGACAGGGGCTACGGGGTGAGCAGTTCTTC,CASSQDPPGQGLRGEQFF
TRBJ2-3,-,TRBV23-1,-,TGCGCCGGGAGGAGCACAGATACGCAGTATTTT,CAGRSTDTQYF
TRBJ1-5,-,TRBV10-3,once,TGTGCCATCAGTGATGGGGGGGTGAGCAATCAGCCCCAGCATTTT,CAISDGGVSNQPQHF
TRBJ1-3,TRBD1,TRBV19,once,TGTGCCAGTAGTACGGGACAGGGGGGAAACACCATATATTTT,CASSTGQGGNTIYF
TRBJ1-6,-,TRBV6-5,-,TGTGCCAGCATAGAACAGAGCTCCTATAATTCACCCCTCCACTTT,CASIEQSSYNSPLHF
TRBJ1-1,TRBD1,TRBV6-5,-,TGTGCCAGCAGAGGGCAGGGGGCAGGGGACACTGAAGCTTTCTTT,CASRGQGAGDTEAFF
TRBJ1-2,TRBD1,TRBV10-3,-,TGTGCCATCGGGGACAGGGGACGTGGCTACACCTTC,CAIGDRGRGYTF
TRBJ2-7,-,TRBV20-1,-,TGCAGTGCTGAGGCGGGCTACGAGCAGTACTTC,CSAEAGYEQYF
TRBJ2-7,TRBD2,TRBV5-4,-,TGTGCCAGCAGCTTGAGCGGGGGGACCCAGGACGAGCAGTACTTC,CASSLSGGTQDEQYF
TRBJ2-2,-,TRBV15,-,TGTGCCACCAGCGTCGAGGTACAAAGCACCGGGGAGCTGTTTTTT,CATSVEVQSTGELFF
TRBJ2-5,TRBD2,TRBV2,-,TGTGCCAGCAGTCCCGGGACTAGCGGGGCCGCGGCCCAGTACTTC,CASSPGTSGAAAQYF
TRBJ2-3,TRBD1,TRBV2,-,TGTGCCAGCAGGGCAGGGGGAAGCACAGATACGCAGTATTTT,CASRAGGSTDTQYF
TRBJ1-2,-,TRBV27,few,TGTGCCAGCGCTACCGTGGCAGGGGTCTATGGCTACACCTTC,CASATVAGVYGYTF
TRBJ1-6,-,TRBV11-3,-,TGTGCCAGCAGCTTAGATGGGACGGGGGATTCACCCCTCCACTTT,CASSLDGTGDSPLHF
TRBJ1-3,TRBD1,TRBV5-1,-,TGCGCCAGCAGCCCCTTAGGGACAGAGAACTCTGGAAACACCATATATTTT,CASSPLGTENSGNTIYF